A single sample is the source of the 25 T cell receptor beta chains below, sequenced in a study of a mutant IDH1 vaccine in newly diagnosed glioma. No antigens are known for them. Only in-frame clones appear in the TCRdb table, and some are missing; sequencing was by immunoSEQ multiplex PCR. The table includes roughly 30,000 clones, approximately 82% detected once. The time point here: week 23, last vaccination. Every single dose of the vaccine, 300 ug of mutant IDH1 20-mer peptide, came with topical imiquimod. The starting material was PBMCs, obtained from a glioma patient whose treatment included an IDH1 peptide vaccine. Every receptor here comes from a woman aged 30 to 39 with glioma.

The chain couples TRBV5-5 to TRBJ1-1; 7 bases agree with TRBD1. The CDR3 is made up of 14 amino acids. The germline V gene has CDR1 SGHKS and CDR2 YYEKEE (reference sequence). V lost 3 bases and J lost 2; bases outside the gene matches: 4. CDR3 in DNA: TGTGCCAGCAGCTGGACAGGCGAAAACACTGAAGCTTTCTTT. This gives the protein CASSWTGENTEAFF.

The chain joins TRBV7-9 to TRBJ1-1; D perhaps matches TRBD1 (5 bases). This CDR3 is 12 amino acids long. Trimming left V 3 bases short and J 8 bases short, with 10 bases between. Germline CDR1 SEHNR, CDR2 FQNEAQ (reference sequence). CDR3 region: CASSFRQSEAFF. The CDR3 region has the DNA TGTGCCAGCAGCTTCCGACAGAGCGAAGCTTTCTTT.

The V and J genes are TRBV18 and TRBJ2-3; D unresolved. The CDR3 totals 13 residues. Trimming pared 4 bases from V and 4 bases from J, leaving 9 bases between. CDR1 and CDR2 from the germline V gene are KGHSH and LQKENI. The CDR3 region has the DNA TGTGCCAGCTCACAAAACCCCGCAGATACGCAGTATTTT. This codes for CASSQNPADTQYF.

V is TRBV7-8 and J is TRBJ1-2, with D perhaps matching TRBD1 (5 bases). The CDR3 runs 14 residues. Germline values: CDR1 SGHVS, CDR2 FQNEAQ. With 6 bases removed from V and 0 bases from J, the gap between germline ends came to 11 bases. The CDR3 loop reads CASSRREANYGYTF. CDR3 DNA: TGTGCCAGCAGTCGCAGGGAAGCTAACTATGGCTACACCTTC. The full variable domain, its missing parts supplied by reference TRBV7-8 and TRBJ1-2, is GAGVSQSPRYKVAKRGQDVALRCDPISGHVSLFWYQQALGQGPEFLTYFQNEAQLDKSGLPSDRFFAERPEGSVSTLKIQRTQQEDSAVYLCASSRREANYGYTFGSGTRLTVV.

The CDR3 loop is CASSPVEGRSTDTQYF. The CDR3 DNA reads as TGCGCCAGCAGCCCGGTGGAGGGGAGGAGCACAGATACGCAGTATTTT. The rearrangement uses TRBV5-1 and TRBJ2-3; D might be TRBD2 (6 bases). The CDR3 runs 16 residues. The V end lost 4 bases, the J end lost 0 bases, and 15 bases lay between the germline ends. Germline V lookup: CDR1 SGHRS, CDR2 YFSETQ.

The DNA for the CDR3 is TGTGCCAGCAGCTTTCCCACTCAGGCAACTAATGAAAAACTGTTTTTT. Its protein product is CASSFPTQATNEKLFF. The chain is built from TRBV7-9 and TRBJ1-4; D uncertain. V lost 3 bases and J 0 bases, leaving 11 bases between the germline ends. Germline V gene lookup returns CDR1 SEHNR and CDR2 FQNEAQ (reference sequence). This CDR3 spans 16 amino acids.

The rearrangement joins TRBV15 to TRBJ1-1; 9 nucleotides line up with TRBD1. V trimming: 0 bases; J trimming: 1 base; junction bases outside the gene matches: 6. The CDR3 loop spans 17 amino acids. Germline V gene lookup returns CDR1 LNHNV and CDR2 YYDKDF (reference sequence). CDR3 loop: CATSREGDRVGNTEAFF. In nucleotides, the CDR3 is TGTGCCACCAGCAGAGAGGGGGACAGGGTGGGGAACACTGAAGCTTTCTTT.

The chain recombines TRBV19 with TRBJ1-6; D gene ambiguous. The CDR3 extends over 12 amino acids. V was shortened by 3 bases and J by 7 bases, with 4 bases between the two germline ends. Looked up from germline, CDR1 is LNHDA and CDR2 is SQIVND (reference sequence). CDR3 sequence reads: CASSMRNSPLHF. The CDR3 DNA is TGTGCCAGTAGTATGAGGAATTCACCCCTCCACTTT.

The rearrangement uses TRBV5-6 and TRBJ1-1; no firm D call. Germline loops: CDR1 SGHDT, CDR2 YYEEEE. The CDR3 length is 16 residues. Deletions cut 2 bases from V and 0 bases from J, with 14 bases between. The CDR3 loop is CASSFSPTGMNTEAFF. DNA of the CDR3: TGTGCCAGCAGCTTTTCCCCGACGGGCATGAACACTGAAGCTTTCTTT.

The rearrangement joins TRBV4-3 to TRBJ1-3; D remains unclear. V lost 2 bases and J lost 7, with 12 bases in between. This CDR3 is 14 amino acids long. Germline lookup yields CDR1 LGHNA and CDR2 YSLEER. The CDR3 bases are TGCGCCAGCAGCCAATCATGGGAGGATAACACCATATATTTT. Translation: CASSQSWEDNTIYF.

This rearrangement joins TRBV5-1 to TRBJ2-3, with D possibly being TRBD2 (6 bases). This CDR3 has 14 amino acids. Germline values: CDR1 SGHRS, CDR2 YFSETQ. The germline V and J ends were trimmed by 0 bases and 4 bases, with 9 bases remaining between them. In DNA form, the CDR3 reads TGCGCCAGCAGCTTGGGGGGGGTCGCAGATACGCAGTATTTT. Translation gives CASSLGGVADTQYF.

The V call is TRBV29-1, the J call TRBJ2-1; 9 bases agree with TRBD1. J gave up 5 bases and V 7 bases, and 3 bases lay outside the gene matches. This CDR3 has 12 residues. CDR1 and CDR2 (germline): SQVTM, ANQGSEA. Written as DNA, the CDR3 is TGCAGCGCGGGACAGGGTCACAATGAGCAGTTCTTC. The encoded protein is CSAGQGHNEQFF.

The rearrangement joins TRBV4-1 to TRBJ2-3; D unclear. The CDR3 is 15 residues long. Germline V gives CDR1 MGHRA, CDR2 YSYEKL. With 1 base removed from V and 6 bases from J, the gap between germline ends came to 14 bases. CDR3 in amino acids: CASSQGRSVGDTQYF. In DNA form, the CDR3 reads TGCGCCAGCAGCCAAGGCCGATCCGTGGGGGATACGCAGTATTTT.

The chain has TRBV19 and TRBJ2-7; D not certain. There are 14 residues in the CDR3. Germline lookup yields CDR1 LNHDA and CDR2 SQIVND (reference sequence). Between the trimmed V and J ends, which lost 4 bases and 2 bases, there was a span of 12 bases. The CDR3 DNA reads TGTGCCAGTAGTACCCCCGACCAAACCTACGAGCAGTACTTC. It encodes CASSTPDQTYEQYF.

Written as DNA, the CDR3 is TGTGCCAGCTCACCTTCACAGGGAGATACGCAGTATTTT. Encoded protein: CASSPSQGDTQYF. The chain couples TRBV18 to TRBJ2-3; TRBD1 might be the D (6 bases). This CDR3 is built from 13 residues. The V gene lost 3 bases and the J gene lost 5 bases, with 9 bases spanning the gap. Germline CDR1 and CDR2: KGHSH and LQKENI.

Remarks on this clone: Other DNA sequences in the same sample also yield this CDR3. Written as DNA, the CDR3 is TGTGCCAGTAGTATCCGGGACACGGGAGAAGCTTTCTTT. Encoded protein: CASSIRDTGEAFF. The chain has TRBV19 and TRBJ1-1; D perhaps matches TRBD1 (6 bases). The CDR3 extends over 13 amino acids. Germline-derived CDR1 and CDR2 are LNHDA and SQIVND (reference sequence). V lost 3 bases and J lost 8, with 13 bases in between.

This chain joins TRBV30 and TRBJ1-5; D may be TRBD1 (5 bases). The CDR3 loop spans 15 amino acids. V lost 6 bases and J 0 bases, leaving 15 bases between the germline ends. Germline CDR1 is GTSNPN and CDR2 is SVGIG (reference sequence). The DNA of the CDR3 is TGTGCCTGCCCTCCAGGGTCTTATAGCAATCAGCCCCAGCATTTT. Protein product: CACPPGSYSNQPQHF.

This clone appeared once. The chain is built from TRBV4-2 and TRBJ2-7; 9 bases align to TRBD2. Germline lookup yields CDR1 LGHNA and CDR2 YNFKEQ. This CDR3 is 15 amino acids long. The ends lost 0 bases at V and 5 bases at J; junction bases unmatched: 5. The CDR3 DNA reads TGTGCCAGCAGCCAAGAGAGGACTAGCGAGGACGAGCAGTACTTC. Amino acid sequence: CASSQERTSEDEQYF.

This chain joins TRBV29-1 and TRBJ2-5; D may match TRBD1 or TRBD2 (5 bases each). CDR1 SQVTM and CDR2 ANQGSEA come from the germline V gene. V lost 6 bases, J lost 4 bases, and 12 bases lay in between. The CDR3 loop spans 12 amino acids. CDR3 loop: CSVEGRGETQYF. The DNA of the CDR3 is TGCAGCGTCGAGGGTAGGGGAGAGACCCAGTACTTC.

CDR3 sequence reads: CASSQDGWEQFF. The DNA for the CDR3 is TGTGCCAGCAGCCAAGATGGTTGGGAGCAGTTCTTC. The chain joins TRBV14 to TRBJ2-1; D is ambiguous. CDR1 SGHDN and CDR2 FVKESK come from the germline V gene. The V end was cut by 0 bases, the J end by 10 bases, with 7 bases between. This CDR3 has 12 amino acids.

Here the CDR3 reads CASRGQGKNTEAFF. CDR3 DNA sequence: TGTGCCAGCAGGGGACAGGGAAAGAACACTGAAGCTTTCTTT. This sequence joins TRBV6-5 and TRBJ1-1; 9 bases align to TRBD1. The J segment lost 1 base and the V segment lost 6 bases, leaving 3 bases of the junction unmatched. This CDR3 is 14 amino acids long. The germline gives CDR1 MNHEY, CDR2 SVGAGI.

The chain uses TRBV5-1 and TRBJ2-3; D remains ambiguous. V gave up 1 base and J gave up 1 base, with 10 bases separating them. Germline CDR1 is SGHRS and CDR2 is YFSETQ. The CDR3 contains 15 residues. The CDR3 is CASSLRGAGTDTQYF. DNA of the CDR3: TGCGCCAGCAGCTTGAGAGGTGCGGGCACAGATACGCAGTATTTT.

The V and J genes are TRBV2 and TRBJ2-2; 7 nucleotides agree with TRBD1. With V trimmed by 6 bases and J by 1 base, 5 bases remained unmatched. Germline-derived CDR1 and CDR2 are SNHLY and FYNNEI. This CDR3 spans 15 amino acids. The CDR3 DNA is TGTGCCAGCAGCCTTCAGGGGGTGAACACCGGGGAGCTGTTTTTT. This encodes CASSLQGVNTGELFF.

The chain combines TRBV7-2 with TRBJ1-1, with D unclear. Germline CDR1 SGHTA, CDR2 FQGNSA. The CDR3 runs 13 residues. Trimming took 5 bases from V and 1 from J, leaving 8 bases between them. CDR3 nucleotide sequence: TGTGCCAGCAGCGAAGCCCAGAACACTGAAGCTTTCTTT. This sequence encodes CASSEAQNTEAFF.

The V and J genes are TRBV5-1 and TRBJ1-3; D remains ambiguous. CDR1 and CDR2 from the germline V gene are SGHRS and YFSETQ. The CDR3 length is 13 residues. The V and J ends lost 0 bases and 1 base respectively, with 2 bases between them. In nucleotides, the CDR3 is TGCGCCAGCAGCTTGGGGTCTGGAAACACCATATATTTT. It encodes CASSLGSGNTIYF. Together with reference TRBV5-1 and TRBJ1-3, the CDR3 gives the full variable domain: KAGVTQTPRYLIKTRGQQVTLSCSPISGHRSVSWYQQTPGQGLQFLFEYFSETQRNKGNFPGRFSGRQFSNSRSEMNVSTLELGDSALYLCASSLGSGNTIYFGEGSWLTVV.